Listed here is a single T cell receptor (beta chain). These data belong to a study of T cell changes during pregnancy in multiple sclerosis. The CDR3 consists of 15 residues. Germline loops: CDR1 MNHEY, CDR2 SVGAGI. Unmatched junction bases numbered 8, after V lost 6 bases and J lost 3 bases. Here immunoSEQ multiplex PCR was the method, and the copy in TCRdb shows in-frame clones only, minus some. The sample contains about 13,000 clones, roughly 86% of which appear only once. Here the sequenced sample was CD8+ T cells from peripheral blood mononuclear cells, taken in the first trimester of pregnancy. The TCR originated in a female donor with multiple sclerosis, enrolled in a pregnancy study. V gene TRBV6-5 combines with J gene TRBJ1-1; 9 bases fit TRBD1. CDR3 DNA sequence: TGTGCCAGCAGAGAGACAGGGGGAGGGGACACTGAAGCTTTCTTT. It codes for CASRETGGGDTEAFF.